The 8 T cell receptor beta chains given below trace back to one sample, sequenced in a study of Graves' ophthalmopathy and Graves' hyperthyroidism. As the template, RNA transcripts were used to amplify TCR beta CDR3 regions. Second-round multiplex PCR came after first-round RT-PCR with HTBI primers. TCRdb itself ran the multiplex PCR reads through MiXCR, one entry per CDR3 protein. The table has about 620,000 distinct CDR3 sequences, around a fifth seen once. Sequencing was done on a sample of peripheral blood. The receptors derive from a woman aged 18 to 35 with stable Graves' hyperthyroidism. Some clones in this sample may be carry-over from other donors' samples.

This clonotype occurred a few times. V and J are TRBV12-3 or TRBV12-4 and TRBJ1-1, with 11 bases lining up with TRBD1. The ends lost 7 bases at V and 5 bases at J; junction bases unmatched: 9. CDR3 length equals 15 residues. CDR3 sequence: CASKRTGGARTEAFF. CDR3 sequence (DNA): TGTGCCAGCAAACGGACAGGGGGCGCGAGGACTGAAGCTTTCTTT.

There are many counts of this clonotype. The chain joins TRBV6-1 to TRBJ1-1; 7 positions agree with TRBD1. V was pared by 0 bases and J by 5 bases, with 12 bases of the junction left unmatched. Germline V lookup: CDR1 MNHNS, CDR2 SASEGT. CDR3 size: 17 residues. Here the CDR3 reads CASSEAEYPPGGTEAFF. The CDR3 nucleotides are TGTGCCAGCAGTGAAGCAGAGTACCCCCCAGGGGGGACTGAAGCTTTCTTT.

This sequence joins TRBV6-5 and TRBJ1-2; tentative D call: TRBD1 (5 bases). CDR1 and CDR2 from the germline V gene are MNHEY and SVGAGI. The CDR3 is made up of 16 amino acids. The germline V and J ends were trimmed by 2 bases and 6 bases, with 19 bases remaining between them. The CDR3 spells CASSYNLPGPSNGYTF. The DNA for the CDR3 is TGTGCCAGCAGTTACAACCTTCCGGGACCCTCTAATGGCTACACCTTC.

In its sample, this clonotype was seen many times. The CDR3 sequence: CASSLSVTFRYTF. The CDR3 DNA reads TGTGCCAGCAGCTTGTCGGTTACCTTCCGCTACACCTTC. This chain uses TRBV7-9 with TRBJ1-2; D gene ambiguous. The CDR3 contains 13 residues. Germline CDR1 SEHNR, CDR2 FQNEAQ (reference sequence). Trimming cost V 3 bases and J 9 bases, with 14 bases left between them.

The rearrangement joins TRBV28 to TRBJ1-1; D remains unclear. The V end lost 5 bases, the J end lost 5 bases, and 12 bases lay between the germline ends. Germline values: CDR1 MDHEN, CDR2 SYDVKM. This CDR3 has 13 amino acids. Written as DNA, the CDR3 is TGTGCCAGCAGTACCCCAGCCACGACTGAAGCTTTCTTT. Amino acids: CASSTPATTEAFF. The full variable domain, with the rest looked up from reference TRBV28 and TRBJ1-1, is DVKVTQSSRYLVKRTGEKVFLECVQDMDHENMFWYRQDPGLGLRLIYFSYDVKMKEKGDIPEGYSVSREKKERFSLILESASTNQTSMYLCASSTPATTEAFFGQGTRLTVV.

The table lists this clonotype with a count of one. This clone may be a read error of a much larger clone one base away. The genes are TRBV6-5 and TRBJ1-5; 11 bases line up with TRBD1. The CDR3 has 15 amino acids. In germline, CDR1 is MNHEY, CDR2 SVGAGI. V lost 4 bases and J lost 5; bases outside the gene matches: 4. CDR3 in DNA: TGTGCCAGCAGTTCAGGACAGGGGGCTGATCAGCCCCAGCATTTT. Protein product: CASSSGQGADQPQHF.

This clonotype was found a few times. The chain joins TRBV6-5 to TRBJ1-3; weak D call: TRBD1 (5 bases). V was cut by 2 bases and J by 0 bases, with 8 bases left in between. The CDR3 consists of 15 residues. Germline CDR1 is MNHEY and CDR2 is SVGAGI. This CDR3 reads CASSYRGSSGNTIYF. CDR3 sequence (DNA): TGTGCCAGCAGTTACAGGGGTAGCTCTGGAAACACCATATATTTT.

CDR3 loop: CSVAVGKETQYF. The CDR3 nucleotides are TGCAGCGTTGCAGTGGGCAAAGAGACCCAGTACTTC. V and J are TRBV29-1 and TRBJ2-5; D remains unclear. Trimming left V 4 bases short and J 3 bases short, with 9 bases between. CDR3 length equals 12 residues. Looked up from germline, CDR1 is SQVTM and CDR2 is ANQGSEA.